Shown below are 8 T cell receptor beta chains from a single sample sequenced in a study of control samples from healthy donors and cancer patients. Measured with immunoSEQ multiplex PCR; TCRdb has only the in-frame clones, and not every one. The table lists 150,000 to 200,000 clones, 85% to 95% of them singletons, with roughly 3.9% in the top ten. The sample consisted of blood. These receptors originate from a woman aged 60-75 years in good health.

The CDR3 region is CSVEAGGGRLFF. In nucleotides, the CDR3 is TGCAGCGTTGAAGCAGGGGGGGGAAGACTGTTTTTT. J is TRBJ1-4 and V is TRBV29-1, with TRBD1 matching 7 bases. The V segment lost 1 base and the J segment 13 bases; nucleotides outside the gene matches: 6. The germline V gene encodes CDR1 SQVTM and CDR2 ANQGSEA. This CDR3 has 12 amino acids.

The chain couples TRBV28 to TRBJ1-2; D unresolved. The CDR3 has 12 amino acids. Germline CDR1 is MDHEN and CDR2 is SYDVKM. V dropped 2 bases and J dropped 2 bases, with 3 bases sitting between them. The CDR3 region has the DNA TGTGCCAGCAGTTTAAACAACTATGGCTACACCTTC. This sequence encodes CASSLNNYGYTF.

This clone was seen just once. The chain couples TRBV5-1 to TRBJ1-3; possible D gene TRBD1, 6 bases. Germline V gives CDR1 SGHRS, CDR2 YFSETQ. V was cut by 0 bases and J by 2 bases, with 12 bases left in between. The CDR3 contains 16 residues. CDR3 loop: CASSLDSTGTGNTIYF. CDR3 bases: TGCGCCAGCAGCTTGGATTCTACAGGGACTGGAAACACCATATATTTT.

The V gene is TRBV7-2, the J gene TRBJ2-7, with TRBD2 matching 7 bases. Germline V lookup: CDR1 SGHTA, CDR2 FQGNSA. There are 15 residues in the CDR3. Unmatched junction bases numbered 10, after V lost 5 bases and J lost 3 bases. The CDR3 loop reads CASSPPGRGRYEQYF. In DNA form, the CDR3 reads TGTGCCAGCAGCCCCCCGGGGAGGGGACGCTACGAGCAGTACTTC.

The chain is built from TRBV7-9 and TRBJ1-3; D possibly corresponds to TRBD1 (5 bases). V was cut by 2 bases and J by 0 bases, with 11 bases left in between. The germline V gene has CDR1 SEHNR and CDR2 FQNEAQ (reference sequence). This CDR3 contains 16 residues. The CDR3, as DNA: TGTGCCAGCAGCTTAAATTTTAGGGGCTCTGGAAACACCATATATTTT. As protein: CASSLNFRGSGNTIYF.

The chain employs TRBV6-5 and TRBJ1-6, with 7 bases fitting TRBD1. The CDR3 totals 14 residues. V shed 2 bases and J 5 bases; nucleotides not matched to a gene: 0. Germline CDR1 is MNHEY and CDR2 is SVGAGI. Here the CDR3 reads CASSYGTDNSPLHF. In nucleotides, the CDR3 is TGTGCCAGCAGTTACGGGACAGATAATTCACCCCTCCACTTT.

The J gene is TRBJ1-5, the V gene TRBV19, with D uncertain. The germline gives CDR1 LNHDA, CDR2 SQIVND (reference sequence). V lost 5 bases and J lost 0, with 14 bases in between. The CDR3 sequence is 16 residues long. CDR3 bases: TGTGCCAGTAGTCCCAAACTGGGAGATAGCAATCAGCCCCAGCATTTT. Translation: CASSPKLGDSNQPQHF.

This clone appeared a single time. V and J are TRBV6-2 or TRBV6-3 and TRBJ1-2, with D possibly matching TRBD1 (5 bases). Germline loops: CDR1 MNHEY, CDR2 SVGEGT. The CDR3 consists of 12 residues. Between the trimmed V and J ends, which lost 5 bases and 7 bases, there was a span of 11 bases. CDR3 sequence: CASSQGSGGYTF. DNA of the CDR3: TGTGCCAGCAGTCAGGGCAGTGGTGGCTACACCTTC.